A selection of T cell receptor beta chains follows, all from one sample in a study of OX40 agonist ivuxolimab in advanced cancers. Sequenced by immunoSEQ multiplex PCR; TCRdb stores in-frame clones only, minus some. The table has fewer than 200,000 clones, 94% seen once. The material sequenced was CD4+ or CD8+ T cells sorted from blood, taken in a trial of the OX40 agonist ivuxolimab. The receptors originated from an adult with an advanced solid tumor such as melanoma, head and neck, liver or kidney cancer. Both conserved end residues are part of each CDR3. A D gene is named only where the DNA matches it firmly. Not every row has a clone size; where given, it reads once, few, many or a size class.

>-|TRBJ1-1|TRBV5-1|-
TGCGCCAGCAGCCCCAACCTGACACCTCTCACGGCTTTCTTT
CASSPNLTPLTAFF
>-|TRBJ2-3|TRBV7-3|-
TGTGCCAGCAGCTCCGGGCCGCTCACAGATACGCAGTATTTT
CASSSGPLTDTQYF
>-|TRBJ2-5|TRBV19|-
TGTGCCAGTAGTTCGGCGGCACAGGAGACCCAGTACTTC
CASSSAAQETQYF
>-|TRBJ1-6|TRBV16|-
TGTGCCAGCAGCCAATCCATAGGGGCGCGACATAATTCACCCCTCCACTTT
CASSQSIGARHNSPLHF
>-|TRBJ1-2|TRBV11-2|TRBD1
TGTGCCAGCAGCCATTGGACAGGCGCCTTAAACTATGGCTACACCTTC
CASSHWTGALNYGYTF
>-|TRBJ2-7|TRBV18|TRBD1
TGTGCCAGCTCGCCCGGGACAGGGGCCTACGAGCAGTACTTC
CASSPGTGAYEQYF
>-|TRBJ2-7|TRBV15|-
TGTGCCACCAGCAGAGATCTCTGGGGGTTGAGGAACGAGCAGTACTTC
CATSRDLWGLRNEQYF
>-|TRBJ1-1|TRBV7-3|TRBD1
TGTGCCAGCAGCTTAAGGCCCCCGGGACAGGGAAATGTAGCTTTCTTT
CASSLRPPGQGNVAFF
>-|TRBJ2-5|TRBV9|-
TGTGCCAGCAGCGTAGGAATTACGAGGAGGGGACTCCAAGAGACCCAGTACTTC
CASSVGITRRGLQETQYF
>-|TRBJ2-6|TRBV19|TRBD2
TGTGCCAGTGGTAGCGGGAGCTCTGGGGCCAACGTCCTGACTTTC
CASGSGSSGANVLTF
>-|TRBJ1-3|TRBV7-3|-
TGTGCCAGCAGCTCCGGTGGAGGAAACACCATATATTTT
CASSSGGGNTIYF
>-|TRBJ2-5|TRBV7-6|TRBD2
TGTGCCAGCAGCTTAAATCCTAGCGGAGAGACCCAGTACTTC
CASSLNPSGETQYF
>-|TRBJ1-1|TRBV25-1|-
TGTGCCAGCAGTGAATTTGCCCAGGGTGAAGCTTTCTTT
CASSEFAQGEAFF
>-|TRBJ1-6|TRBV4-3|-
TGCGCCAGCAGCCACCACGAGGGAGGGGCTGGGGTCTATAATTCACCCCTCCACTTT
CASSHHEGGAGVYNSPLHF
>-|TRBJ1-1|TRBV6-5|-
TGTGCCAGCAGCTCCAGGGTGAACACTGAAGCTTTCTTT
CASSSRVNTEAFF
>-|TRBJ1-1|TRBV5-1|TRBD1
TGCGCCAGCAGCTCTGTTACAGGGGGCGACACTGAAGCTTTCTTT
CASSSVTGGDTEAFF
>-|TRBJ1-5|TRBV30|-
TGTGCCTGGAGTGTACGGGGGGTAGGGCAGGGAAAAAATCAGCCCCAGCATTTT
CAWSVRGVGQGKNQPQHF
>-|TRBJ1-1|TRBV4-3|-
TGCGCCAGCAGCCAAGTACGGGGGGTTACTGAAGCTTTCTTT
CASSQVRGVTEAFF
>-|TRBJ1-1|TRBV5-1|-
TGCGCCAGCAGCTGGTCAGGGTTTGAGAACACTGAAGCTTTCTTT
CASSWSGFENTEAFF
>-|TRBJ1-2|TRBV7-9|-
TGTGCCAGCAGCCCGGACGGGGATGGCTACACCTTC
CASSPDGDGYTF
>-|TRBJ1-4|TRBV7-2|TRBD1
TGTGCCAGCAGCTCCCGGGACAGGGGTTATGAAAAACTGTTTTTT
CASSSRDRGYEKLFF
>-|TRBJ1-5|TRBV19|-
TGTGCCAGTAGTATTCCATACAGGGTGTTTAGCGATCAGCCCCAGCATTTT
CASSIPYRVFSDQPQHF
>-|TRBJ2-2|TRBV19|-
TGTGCCAGTATCGGGACAAGTTACACCGGGGAGCTGTTTTTT
CASIGTSYTGELFF
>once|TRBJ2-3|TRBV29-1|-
TGCAGCGTTGGTGCTGCGTTAACAGATACGCAGTATTTT
CSVGAALTDTQYF
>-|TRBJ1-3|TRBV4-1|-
TGCGCCAGCAGCCAAGATGGGGCTGGAAACACCATATATTTT
CASSQDGAGNTIYF
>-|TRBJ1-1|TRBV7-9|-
TGTGCCAGCAGCCTGGGCGAAATGAACACTGAAGCTTTCTTT
CASSLGEMNTEAFF
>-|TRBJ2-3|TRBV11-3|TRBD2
TGTGCCAGCAGCACCCGGACTAGCGGGAGTCCCGGGGGTACGCAGTATTTT
CASSTRTSGSPGGTQYF
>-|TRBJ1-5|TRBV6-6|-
TGTGCCAGCAGTTACCTAGCTGGTAATCAGCCCCAGCATTTT
CASSYLAGNQPQHF
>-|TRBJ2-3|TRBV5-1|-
TGCGCCAGCAGCTTGGTCGGGGCCCACACAGACCTTGCAGATACGCAGTATTTT
CASSLVGAHTDLADTQYF
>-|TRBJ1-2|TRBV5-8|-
TGTGCCAGCAGCTTATCTGGGGGAGGAGGCTACACCTTC
CASSLSGGGGYTF